This T cell receptor (beta chain) derives from a study of human CD8 memory T cell subsets (dated by TCRdb to about 2020). About the full investigation: TCRbeta repertoires of stem-like (TSTEM), progenitor exhausted-like (TPEX) and effector memory CD8+ T cell subsets were compared to assess their clonal relationships. Six donors each provided TSTEM, TPEX and effector memory subsets, and TCRbeta repertoires were obtained from all six. The full study reports these points: Similarly high normalized Shannon-Wiener diversity was shown by TSTEM and TPEX subsets, whereas comparatively lower diversity was seen in effector memory subsets. Only TCRbeta chains were sequenced, and the repertoire comparisons were based on over five donors and tested using paired t-tests with Bonferroni correction. Based on Chao1 estimates, TSTEM subsets appeared to have greater repertoire diversity than TPEX subsets, which may reflect a broader range of specificities. Both stem-like subsets shared clonotypes with effector memory cells, but TSTEM and TPEX repertoires overlapped minimally, suggesting distinct antigen spectra.

Concerning this clonotype: Its antigen is currently not known. No base quality values were provided; no much bigger clone lies one nucleotide off.

A Human TCR Profiling Kit was used to prepare UMI-labeled 5' RACE TCRbeta libraries. Every TCRbeta library was prepared in parallel with an identical number of PCR cycles. The study's own analysis went as follows. Each TCRbeta library contained between roughly 2,800 and 20,000 functional CDR3beta clonotypes. MIGEC 1.2.9 was used for UMI extraction and consensus assembly, with a minimum of three reads required per UMI. MiXCR 3.0.3 was used to extract in-frame CDR3beta repertoires. After each sample was downsampled to 42,000 randomly selected UMIs, diversity metrics were computed in VDJtools 1.2.1. For each sample pair, the repertoire overlap metrics D, R and F2 were calculated in VDJtools using the top 3,000 clones. TCRdb passed the public sequencing reads through fastp at Q25 and MiXCR, retaining productive beta sequences. Here each entry gathers all rows of one CDR3 protein and keeps the most common genes and DNA. These V and J calls originate from TCRdb's pipeline instead of the authors' own analysis. This sample is represented by roughly 8,300 distinct CDR3 sequences; around 4.2% of them were singletons. Roughly two fifths of the sample is taken by the ten largest.

Density gradient separation was used to isolate peripheral blood mononuclear cells from healthy donor buffy coats. Negative magnetic separation using EasySep or MojoSort CD8+ T cell isolation kits was how the study enriched total CD8+ T cells. An RNeasy Mini Kit was used to extract total RNA from duplicate vials of some 160,000 sorted CD8+ T cells per subset. The PBMCs were used fresh or after being cryopreserved in fetal bovine serum with 10% DMSO. Fluorescence-activated cell sorting on a FACSAria III was used to sort the CD8+ T cell subsets to purity. V trim: 7 bases; J trim: 1 base; unmatched bases: 2. CDR1 MNHNS and CDR2 SASEGT are derived from the germline V gene. The CDR3 sequence holds 14 residues, the cysteine and phenylalanine included. Only the CDR3 portion is preserved as DNA: 42 bases, with reading frame beginning at the first base.

The clonotype was recovered from a human donor in good health. The sequencing sample was made of CD8+ T cells from PBMCs. The sequence is built from TRBV6-1 and TRBJ1-5; the central 9 bases match TRBD1. The sequenced DNA is TGTGCCAGCAACGGACAGGGGAGCAATCAGCCCCAGCATTTT. It specifies CASNGQGSNQPQHF.